This record covers a single T cell receptor beta chain. Antigen: not known. These data belong to a study of PD-1 blockade in classical Hodgkin lymphoma. Study outcomes and limitations: Newly diagnosed patients were reported to exhibit reduced baseline TCR diversity relative to healthy donors. Exclusion was the outcome for patients who began nivolumab under 1 year after ASCT. Repertoire difference causes, possibly disease activity or prior therapy, remain undefined.

The repertoire was sequenced with immunoSEQ multiplex PCR; TCRdb's copy has only in-frame clones and lacks some. The repertoire holds roughly 150,000 clones, with nearly 80% as singletons. The CDR3 contains 17 residues. The trim removed 1 base at V and 1 base at J, leaving 7 bases unmatched. Per the germline V gene, CDR1 is SGHVS and CDR2 is FNYEAQ. Exposure to brentuximab vedotin varied, and each patient had relapsed following autologous stem cell transplantation. This receptor was identified in a human donor with classical Hodgkin lymphoma. Sample: peripheral blood mononuclear cells (PBMCs), taken before the second cycle of nivolumab. This chain connects TRBV7-6 to TRBJ2-1, with 7 nucleotides matching TRBD2. In DNA, the CDR3 is TGTGCCAGCAGCTTAGTGATGACTAGCACGTCCTACAATGAGCAGTTCTTC. It codes for CASSLVMTSTSYNEQFF.